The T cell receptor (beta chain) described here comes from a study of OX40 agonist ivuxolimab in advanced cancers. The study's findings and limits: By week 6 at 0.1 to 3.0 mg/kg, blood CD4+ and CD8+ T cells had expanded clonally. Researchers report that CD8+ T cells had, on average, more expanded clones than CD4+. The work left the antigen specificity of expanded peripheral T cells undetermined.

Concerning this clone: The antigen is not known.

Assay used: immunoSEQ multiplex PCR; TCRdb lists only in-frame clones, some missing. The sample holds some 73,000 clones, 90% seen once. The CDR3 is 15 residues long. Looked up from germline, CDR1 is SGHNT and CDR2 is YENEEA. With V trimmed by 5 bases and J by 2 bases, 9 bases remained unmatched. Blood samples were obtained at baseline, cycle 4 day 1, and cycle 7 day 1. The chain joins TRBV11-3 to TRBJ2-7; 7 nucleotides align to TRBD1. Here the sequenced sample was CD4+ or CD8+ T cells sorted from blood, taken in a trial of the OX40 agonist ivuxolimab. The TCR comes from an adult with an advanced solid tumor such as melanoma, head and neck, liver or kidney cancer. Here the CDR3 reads CASSTPRGQTYEQYF. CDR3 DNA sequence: TGTGCCAGCAGCACCCCCCGGGGACAGACCTACGAGCAGTACTTC.